This TCR beta chain was sequenced during a study of cytomegalovirus exposure and HLA in healthy donors. Germline values: CDR1 MNHEY, CDR2 SVGAGI. V dropped 1 base and J dropped 3; count of bases not matched to a gene: 4. The CDR3 has 15 amino acids. With 60 Vbeta and 13 Jbeta primers, the PCR was carried out. Clones were sequenced by immunoSEQ multiplex PCR, and TCRdb holds only the in-frame ones, with some missing. The repertoire holds about 160,000 clones, roughly 77% seen once, with approximately 2.1% in the top ten. This clone was found once. The sample taken for sequencing was PBMCs. The clonotype comes from a woman between 18 and 29 years old in good health and CMV-seronegative. V gene TRBV6-5 combines with J gene TRBJ1-2, with 8 bases matching TRBD1. The CDR3 nucleotides are TGTGCCAGCAGTTACTTACAGGGGGAACACTATGGCTACACCTTC. Protein product: CASSYLQGEHYGYTF.